This T cell receptor beta chain was captured by sequencing in a study of blood T cell repertoires in COVID-19. As for the study in general: Acute and convalescent COVID-19 samples came from the United States, Italy and Spain. Nucleic acid was either cDNA or gDNA, and it came from T cells, B-cell-depleted T cells, or PBMCs.

The germline CDR1 and CDR2 sequences are KGHSH and LQKENI. The length of the CDR3 is 11 residues. V lost 5 bases, J lost 8 bases, and 7 bases lay in between. This clone was seen a few times. Some clones are missing from TCRdb's copy, which holds only in-frame ones; the method was immunoSEQ multiplex PCR. The sample carries 90,000 or so clones, around 90% recorded once. A Seattle source enrolled patients during active infection and followed them longitudinally. The clonotype was recovered from a man aged 55 to 69 with COVID-19, enrolled during active disease. The rearrangement uses TRBV18 and TRBJ2-1; no clear D gene. Material: peripheral blood. The CDR3 region has the DNA TGTGCCAGCTCAAGTCAGGATGAGCAGTTCTTC. Residues: CASSSQDEQFF.